Below are 30 T cell receptor beta chains sequenced from a single sample in a study of Tregs in tolerant kidney transplant recipients. Assay used: immunoSEQ multiplex PCR; TCRdb lists only in-frame clones, some missing. Altogether approximately 99,000 clones are present, almost 90% being singletons, with the ten largest covering about 0.31%. Source: CD4+ T cells from blood, taken before the transplant. Receptors were obtained from a human donor who received a combined kidney and bone marrow transplant.

The chain employs TRBV5-1 and TRBJ2-2; 7 bases are a match to TRBD1. CDR1 and CDR2 (germline): SGHRS, YFSETQ. After removal of 4 bases from V and 6 bases from J, the junction contained 3 bases not matched to a gene. The CDR3 is 13 amino acids. The CDR3 here is CASSPGQPGELFF. The CDR3 DNA reads as TGCGCCAGCAGCCCGGGACAGCCCGGGGAGCTGTTTTTT. Full variable domain (remainder filled in from reference TRBV5-1 and TRBJ2-2): KAGVTQTPRYLIKTRGQQVTLSCSPISGHRSVSWYQQTPGQGLQFLFEYFSETQRNKGNFPGRFSGRQFSNSRSEMNVSTLELGDSALYLCASSPGQPGELFFGEGSRLTVL.

The chain is built from TRBV4-1 and TRBJ1-3, with D maybe TRBD1 (5 bases). The CDR3 spans 14 residues. In germline, CDR1 is MGHRA, CDR2 YSYEKL. Trimming shortened V by 1 base and J by 9 bases, and 13 bases separated the two germline ends. CDR3 in DNA: TGCGCCAGCAGCCAAGTGGCTGGGGGGGGCACCATATATTTT. As protein: CASSQVAGGGTIYF.

This chain joins TRBV9 and TRBJ2-5, with D tentatively TRBD2 (5 bases). The V gene lost 0 bases and the J gene lost 5 bases, with 14 bases spanning the gap. The CDR3 is 15 amino acids. Germline V gene sequence: CDR1 SGDLS, CDR2 YYNGEE. CDR3 nucleotide sequence: TGTGCCAGCAGCGTAGCTCAGCGGAGTTCGGAGACCCAGTACTTC. This encodes CASSVAQRSSETQYF.

V and J are TRBV28 and TRBJ1-5; possible D gene TRBD1, 6 bases. CDR3 length: 14 residues. V was pared by 5 bases and J by 5 bases, with 13 bases between. CDR1 MDHEN and CDR2 SYDVKM come from the germline V gene. The CDR3 region is CASSPRGGDQPQHF. The CDR3 DNA reads TGTGCCAGCAGTCCACGGGGGGGCGATCAGCCCCAGCATTTT. Variable domain in full (rest from reference TRBV28 and TRBJ1-5): DVKVTQSSRYLVKRTGEKVFLECVQDMDHENMFWYRQDPGLGLRLIYFSYDVKMKEKGDIPEGYSVSREKKERFSLILESASTNQTSMYLCASSPRGGDQPQHFGDGTRLSIL.

The genes are TRBV10-3 and TRBJ2-7, with D unresolved. Germline CDR1 is ENHRY and CDR2 is SYGVKD. V was clipped by 0 bases and J by 8 bases, with 17 bases between them. The CDR3 length is 15 residues. The CDR3 DNA reads TGTGCCATCAGTGAGTCGACTTCAAAGCCTACGCAGCAGTACTTC. Its protein product is CAISESTSKPTQQYF.

The chain couples TRBV28 to TRBJ2-7; D perhaps matches TRBD1 (5 bases). Between the trimmed V and J ends, which lost 2 bases and 5 bases, there was a span of 16 bases. The CDR3 runs 15 residues. Germline CDR1 reads MDHEN; CDR2 reads SYDVKM. CDR3: CASSLGSAGFDEQYF. CDR3 in DNA: TGTGCCAGCAGTTTAGGGTCTGCAGGGTTCGACGAGCAGTACTTC.

This clone came up once. The DNA for the CDR3 is TGTGCCAGCGCCCGACAGATGCAAGAGACCCAGTACTTC. Encoded protein: CASARQMQETQYF. V is TRBV25-1 and J is TRBJ2-5, with D possibly matching TRBD1 (5 bases). The CDR3 is 13 residues long. CDR1 and CDR2 (germline): MGHDK, SYGVNS. Trimming shortened V by 8 bases and J by 2 bases, and 12 bases separated the two germline ends.

V is TRBV5-1 and J is TRBJ2-1; D may be TRBD2 (6 bases). Trimming shortened V by 2 bases and J by 6 bases, and 12 bases separated the two germline ends. Germline V gene lookup returns CDR1 SGHRS and CDR2 YFSETQ. The CDR3 has 14 amino acids. This CDR3 reads CASSFTGTSNEQFF. CDR3 nucleotides: TGCGCCAGCAGCTTCACCGGGACTTCCAATGAGCAGTTCTTC.

The chain recombines TRBV28 with TRBJ1-5, with TRBD1 identical over 10 bases. The V and J ends lost 2 bases and 3 bases, in that order; junction bases with no gene match: 4. Per the germline V gene, CDR1 is MDHEN and CDR2 is SYDVKM. The CDR3 loop spans 16 amino acids. The CDR3: CASSLVGQGSNQPQHF. In DNA form, the CDR3 reads TGTGCCAGCAGTTTAGTGGGACAGGGGTCCAATCAGCCCCAGCATTTT.

The J gene is TRBJ2-5, the V gene TRBV20-1, with D perhaps matching TRBD1 (6 bases). V was trimmed by 6 bases and J by 5 bases, leaving 10 bases between them. Germline lookup yields CDR1 DFQATT and CDR2 SNEGSKA (reference sequence). This CDR3 contains 11 residues. The CDR3 DNA sequence: TGCAGTGCCAGGCAGGGGGAGACCCAGTACTTC. The encoded protein is CSARQGETQYF.

This chain joins TRBV11-2 and TRBJ2-2, with TRBD2 matching 7 bases. The junction had 11 bases not matched to a gene; V was cut back by 5 bases and J by 5 bases. From germline, CDR1 is SGHAT and CDR2 FQNNGV. The CDR3 spans 16 residues. The CDR3 protein is CASSRRGGRSTGELFF. The CDR3 DNA is TGTGCCAGCAGCAGACGGGGCGGGAGATCGACCGGGGAGCTGTTTTTT.

The rearrangement links TRBV6-1 to TRBJ1-1; D is perhaps TRBD1 (6 bases). From germline, CDR1 is MNHNS and CDR2 SASEGT. The V and J ends lost 6 bases and 4 bases respectively, with 18 bases between them. CDR3 length equals 15 residues. CDR3 amino acids: CASRGHRDGGTEAFF. The CDR3 region has the DNA TGTGCCAGCAGAGGTCACAGGGATGGGGGCACTGAAGCTTTCTTT.

This clone was observed a handful of times. The J gene is TRBJ1-2, the V gene TRBV19; 7 bases match TRBD1. Germline V CDR1 and CDR2: LNHDA, SQIVND (reference sequence). J lost 1 base, V lost 5 bases, and 10 bases had no gene match. CDR3 size: 16 residues. The CDR3 loop reads CASSGFRDSFNYGYTF. The CDR3 DNA reads as TGTGCCAGTAGTGGTTTCCGGGACAGCTTTAACTATGGCTACACCTTC.

This chain's CDR3 is CASSLGLRKDYNEQFF. DNA of the CDR3: TGTGCCAGCAGCTTAGGACTGAGGAAAGATTACAATGAGCAGTTCTTC. This chain connects TRBV7-9 to TRBJ2-1, with no clear D. The CDR3 contains 16 residues. Trimming cost V 1 base and J 4 bases, with 14 bases left between them. Germline CDR1 and CDR2: SEHNR and FQNEAQ (reference sequence).

This clone was found once. V gene TRBV12-2 combines with J gene TRBJ2-5; the DNA was not compared with TRBD1, the D call given in the table. TRBV12-2 is deemed a pseudogene. This CDR3 is 16 amino acids long. The CDR3 DNA sequence: TGTGCAAGTCGCTTTTCCTTGAGGACACCCCAAGAGACCCAGTACTTC. Amino acid sequence: CASRFSLRTPQETQYF.

This clone occurred once. This rearrangement joins TRBV11-2 to TRBJ2-5; D is uncertain. CDR3 length: 11 amino acids. CDR1 and CDR2 (germline): SGHAT, FQNNGV. Trimming cost V 1 base and J 7 bases, with 4 bases left between them. CDR3 region: CASSLGVTQYF. The DNA for the CDR3 is TGTGCCAGCAGCTTAGGAGTGACCCAGTACTTC.

The V and J genes are TRBV30 and TRBJ1-5, with unresolved D. Trimming left V 4 bases short and J 0 bases short, with 13 bases between. This CDR3 contains 15 residues. Germline loops: CDR1 GTSNPN, CDR2 SVGIG (reference sequence). CDR3 residues: CAWTEPGSSNQPQHF. The CDR3 nucleotides are TGTGCCTGGACTGAGCCCGGGAGTAGCAATCAGCCCCAGCATTTT. Using reference TRBV30 and TRBJ1-5 for the parts outside the CDR3, the full variable domain is SQTIHQWPATLVQPVGSPLSLECTVEGTSNPNLYWYRQAAGRGLQLLFYSVGIGQISSEVPQNLSASRPQDRQFILSSKKLLLSDSGFYLCAWTEPGSSNQPQHFGDGTRLSIL.

The J gene is TRBJ2-3, the V gene TRBV19, with TRBD1 as a possible D gene (5 bases). CDR1 and CDR2 from the germline V gene are LNHDA and SQIVND (reference sequence). The CDR3 contains 15 residues. Trimming shortened V by 3 bases and J by 3 bases, and 13 bases separated the two germline ends. The CDR3 nucleotides are TGTGCCAGTAGTATCCCATCAGGGCGGACAGATACGCAGTATTTT. It is translated as CASSIPSGRTDTQYF.

The chain links TRBV5-4 to TRBJ2-7, with D unclear. The V and J ends lost 5 bases and 2 bases respectively, with 14 bases between them. The CDR3 sequence is 14 residues long. CDR1 and CDR2 from the germline V gene are SGHNT and YYREEE (reference sequence). Here the CDR3 reads CASSPQAPTYEQYF. CDR3 nucleotides: TGTGCCAGCAGTCCCCAGGCCCCAACCTACGAGCAGTACTTC. The complete variable domain, with remaining parts taken from reference TRBV5-4 and TRBJ2-7, reads ETGVTQSPTHLIKTRGQQVTLRCSSQSGHNTVSWYQQALGQGPQFIFQYYREEENGRGNFPPRFSGLQFPNYSSELNVNALELDDSALYLCASSPQAPTYEQYFGPGTRLTVT.

CDR3 nucleotide sequence: TGTGCCACCAGCGGCAGGCCGAACACTGAAGCTTTCTTT. Its translation is CATSGRPNTEAFF. The chain has TRBV15 and TRBJ1-1; the D is unclear. V lost 5 bases and J lost 1, with 8 bases in between. The CDR3 consists of 13 residues. CDR1 and CDR2 from the germline V gene are LNHNV and YYDKDF (reference sequence).

This chain joins TRBV10-3 and TRBJ2-2; 11 positions agree with TRBD2. Losses at the gene ends were 3 bases for V and 1 base for J; bases not matched to a gene: 7. Germline CDR1 is ENHRY and CDR2 is SYGVKD. The CDR3 is made up of 18 amino acids. CDR3 coding DNA: TGTGCCATCAGTGATCAACTAACTAGCGGGAGGAACACCGGGGAGCTGTTTTTT. Residues: CAISDQLTSGRNTGELFF.

Written as DNA, the CDR3 is TGTGCCAGCACTATCGGACTAGCGGGAGGGCGGGCCAAAAACATTCAGTACTTC. Amino acid sequence: CASTIGLAGGRAKNIQYF. The V call is TRBV28, the J call TRBJ2-4; 15 bases align to TRBD2. Germline V gives CDR1 MDHEN, CDR2 SYDVKM. This CDR3 comprises 18 residues. J gave up 1 base and V 7 bases, and 8 bases lay outside the gene matches.

This clone has a handful of counts. V is TRBV6-5 and J is TRBJ1-2; TRBD1 aligns across 7 bases. After removal of 6 bases from V and 4 bases from J, the junction contained 5 bases not matched to a gene. Looked up from germline, CDR1 is MNHEY and CDR2 is SVGAGI. There are 13 residues in the CDR3. In DNA form, the CDR3 reads TGTGCCAGCAGACGGGACAGCACCTATGGCTACACCTTC. Translating gives CASRRDSTYGYTF.

This chain connects TRBV6-1 to TRBJ2-1; weak D call: TRBD2 (5 bases). The germline V and J ends were trimmed by 0 bases and 8 bases, with 11 bases remaining between them. Germline-derived CDR1 and CDR2 are MNHNS and SASEGT. The CDR3 extends over 14 amino acids. CDR3 coding DNA: TGTGCCAGCAGTGAAGCGCTGGAGGTGGATGAGCAGTTCTTC. Translated, it gives CASSEALEVDEQFF.

The gene calls are TRBV5-1 and TRBJ2-2; 9 bases are a match to TRBD2. Trimming took 4 bases from V and 5 from J; bases not matched to a gene: 9. The germline gives CDR1 SGHRS, CDR2 YFSETQ. This CDR3 has 16 amino acids. The DNA for the CDR3 is TGCGCCAGCAGCCCCCAGCGGGGGGTCTCAACCGGGGAGCTGTTTTTT. This sequence encodes CASSPQRGVSTGELFF. The whole variable domain, filled in from reference TRBV5-1 and TRBJ2-2, reads KAGVTQTPRYLIKTRGQQVTLSCSPISGHRSVSWYQQTPGQGLQFLFEYFSETQRNKGNFPGRFSGRQFSNSRSEMNVSTLELGDSALYLCASSPQRGVSTGELFFGEGSRLTVL.

In this sample, this clone turned up a few times. This chain's CDR3 is CASSPRGKMDRGRNEQYF. The CDR3 DNA follows: TGTGCCAGCTCACCACGGGGAAAGATGGACAGGGGGAGGAACGAGCAGTACTTC. V gene TRBV18 combines with J gene TRBJ2-7, with TRBD1 matching 10 bases. CDR1 is KGHSH and CDR2 is LQKENI in the germline V gene. V lost 1 base, J lost 5 bases, and 14 bases stayed unmatched. The length of the CDR3 is 18 residues.

V is TRBV27 and J is TRBJ1-4; 9 nucleotides align to TRBD1. Trimming cost V 4 bases and J 8 bases; bases outside gene matches: 8. CDR1 MNHEY and CDR2 SMNVEV come from the germline V gene (reference sequence). The CDR3 totals 15 residues. This chain's CDR3 is CASSSQGQGGEKLFF. The CDR3 region has the DNA TGTGCCAGCAGTTCCCAGGGACAGGGTGGCGAAAAACTGTTTTTT.

The chain has TRBV10-3 and TRBJ1-2; 8 bases match TRBD1. The germline CDR1 and CDR2 sequences are ENHRY and SYGVKD. Germline trimming cut 5 bases from V and 9 bases from J; bases unmatched to any gene: 5. This CDR3 contains 12 residues. The CDR3, as DNA: TGTGCCATCAGTCGGACAGGGAGTCGCTACACCTTC. Encoded protein: CAISRTGSRYTF.

The V and J genes are TRBV5-1 and TRBJ2-3; 10 bases map to TRBD2. Germline V gene lookup returns CDR1 SGHRS and CDR2 YFSETQ. Trimming at V came to 4 bases and at J to 2 bases, leaving 10 bases not matched to a gene. CDR3 length: 17 residues. The DNA of the CDR3 is TGCGCCAGCAGCCCGGGACAGCGGGGGGGCACCACAGATACGCAGTATTTT. This codes for CASSPGQRGGTTDTQYF. The full variable domain, rest sourced from reference TRBV5-1 and TRBJ2-3, is KAGVTQTPRYLIKTRGQQVTLSCSPISGHRSVSWYQQTPGQGLQFLFEYFSETQRNKGNFPGRFSGRQFSNSRSEMNVSTLELGDSALYLCASSPGQRGGTTDTQYFGPGTRLTVL.

The V call is TRBV2, the J call TRBJ1-2, with TRBD1 matching over 10 bases. The J segment lost 7 bases and the V segment lost 3 bases, leaving 2 bases of the junction unmatched. The CDR3 consists of 13 residues. Germline V gene sequence: CDR1 SNHLY, CDR2 FYNNEI. CDR3: CASSETGGRGYTF. In nucleotides, the CDR3 is TGTGCCAGCAGTGAGACAGGGGGCCGTGGCTACACCTTC.